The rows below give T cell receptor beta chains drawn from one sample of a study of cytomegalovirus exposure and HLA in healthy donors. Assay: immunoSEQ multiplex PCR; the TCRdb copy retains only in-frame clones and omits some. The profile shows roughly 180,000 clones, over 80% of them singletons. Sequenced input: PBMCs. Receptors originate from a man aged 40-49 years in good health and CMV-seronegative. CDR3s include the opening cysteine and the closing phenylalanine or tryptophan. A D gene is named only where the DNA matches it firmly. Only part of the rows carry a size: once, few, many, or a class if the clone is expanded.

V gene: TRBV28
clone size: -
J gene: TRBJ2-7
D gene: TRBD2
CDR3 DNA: TGTGCCAGCAGTCCCGCGGGGACTAGCGGGGGATACGAGCAGTACTTC
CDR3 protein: CASSPAGTSGGYEQYF

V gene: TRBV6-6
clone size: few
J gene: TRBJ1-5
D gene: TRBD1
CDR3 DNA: TGTGCCAGCAGAACCCAGACAGGGGCCAATCAGCCCCAGCATTTT
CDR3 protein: CASRTQTGANQPQHF

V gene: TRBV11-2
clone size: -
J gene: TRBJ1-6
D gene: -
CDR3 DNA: TGTGCCAGCAGCCCAGAGGGCATGGTGTCACCCCTCCACTTT
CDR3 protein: CASSPEGMVSPLHF

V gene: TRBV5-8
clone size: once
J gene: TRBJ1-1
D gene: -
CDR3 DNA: TGTGCCAGCAGCTTGACAGCCGCTAACACTGAAGCTTTCTTT
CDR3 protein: CASSLTAANTEAFF

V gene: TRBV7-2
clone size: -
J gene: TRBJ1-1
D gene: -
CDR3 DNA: TGTGCCAGCAGCTTAGCGCGGGGGCGGGTCACTGAAGCTTTCTTT
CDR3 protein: CASSLARGRVTEAFF

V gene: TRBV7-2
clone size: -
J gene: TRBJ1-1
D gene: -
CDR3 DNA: TGTGCCACCAGAAAGGGGGTGAACACTGAAGCTTTCTTT
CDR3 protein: CATRKGVNTEAFF

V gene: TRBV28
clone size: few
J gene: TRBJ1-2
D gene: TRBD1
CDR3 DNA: TGTGCCAGCAGCTCGGACAGGGTAAAGCGGGGCTACACCTTC
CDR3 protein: CASSSDRVKRGYTF

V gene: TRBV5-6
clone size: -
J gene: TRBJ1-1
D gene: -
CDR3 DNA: TGTGCCAGCAGCCTTGGTCAACAGAACACTGAAGCTTTCTTT
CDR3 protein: CASSLGQQNTEAFF

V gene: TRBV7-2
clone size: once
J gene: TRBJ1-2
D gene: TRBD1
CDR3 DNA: TGTGCCAGCAGCTATACCGGGACAGCCTTAAACTATGGCTACACCTTC
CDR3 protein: CASSYTGTALNYGYTF

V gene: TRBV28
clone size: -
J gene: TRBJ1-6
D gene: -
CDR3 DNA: TGTGCCAGCAGTCAGGGGCTTGATTCACCCCTCCACTTT
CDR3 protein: CASSQGLDSPLHF

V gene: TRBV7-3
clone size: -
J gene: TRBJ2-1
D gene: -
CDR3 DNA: TGTGCCAGCAGCTTAAACCCGGATGAGCAGTTCTTC
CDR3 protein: CASSLNPDEQFF

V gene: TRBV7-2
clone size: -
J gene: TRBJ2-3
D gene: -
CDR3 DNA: TGTGCCAGCAGCTTAGCAGCTTCAGATACGCAGTATTTT
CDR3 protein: CASSLAASDTQYF

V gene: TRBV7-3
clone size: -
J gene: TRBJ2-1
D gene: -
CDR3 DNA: TGTGCCAGCAGCTTAACGTCGGCAGGGAATGAGCAGTTCTTC
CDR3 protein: CASSLTSAGNEQFF

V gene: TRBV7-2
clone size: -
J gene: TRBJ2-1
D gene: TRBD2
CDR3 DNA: TGTGCCAGCAGCAAGACTAGCGGACGAAGCTCCTACAATGAGCAGTTCTTC
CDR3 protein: CASSKTSGRSSYNEQFF

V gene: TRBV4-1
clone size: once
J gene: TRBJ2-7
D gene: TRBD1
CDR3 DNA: TGCGCCAGCAGACTGCGCCCCGGGACAGGTTCGTACGAGCAGTACTTC
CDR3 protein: CASRLRPGTGSYEQYF

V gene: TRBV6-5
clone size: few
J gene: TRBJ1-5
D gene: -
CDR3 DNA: TGTGCCAGCAGTTACGGGCAGAATAGCAATCAGCCCCAGCATTTT
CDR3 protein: CASSYGQNSNQPQHF

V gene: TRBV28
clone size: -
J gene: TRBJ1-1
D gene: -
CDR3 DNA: TGTGCCAGCTCATTGAAGCCCGGGTTGGGTTTCTTT
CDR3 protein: CASSLKPGLGFF

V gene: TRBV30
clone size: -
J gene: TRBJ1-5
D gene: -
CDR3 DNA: TGTGCCTGGAGTCCTGGTCCGGAGTCCAATCAGCCCCAGCATTTT
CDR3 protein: CAWSPGPESNQPQHF

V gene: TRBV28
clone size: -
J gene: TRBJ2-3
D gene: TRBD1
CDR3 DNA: TGTGCCAGCAGTGAGACGGGACAGGAGGACACAGATACGCAGTATTTT
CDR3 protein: CASSETGQEDTDTQYF

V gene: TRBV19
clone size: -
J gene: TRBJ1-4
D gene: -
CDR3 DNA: TGTGCCAGCGGAATCGGGGGGAGTCGTGAAAAACTGTTTTTT
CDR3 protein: CASGIGGSREKLFF

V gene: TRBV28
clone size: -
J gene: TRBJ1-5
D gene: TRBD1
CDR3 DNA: TGTGCCAGCAGTATCCCCCCAGGGGGCGGTAGGATGATTCATCAGCCCCAGCATTTT
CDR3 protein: CASSIPPGGGRMIHQPQHF

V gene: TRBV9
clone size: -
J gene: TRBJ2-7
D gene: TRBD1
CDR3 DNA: TGTGCCAGCAGCGTAGTCGGGACAGGGGGCTACGAGCAGTACTTC
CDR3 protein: CASSVVGTGGYEQYF

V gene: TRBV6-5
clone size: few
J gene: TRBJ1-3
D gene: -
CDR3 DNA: TGTGCCAGCAGTTACGACAGGTACTCTGGAAACACCATATATTTT
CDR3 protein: CASSYDRYSGNTIYF

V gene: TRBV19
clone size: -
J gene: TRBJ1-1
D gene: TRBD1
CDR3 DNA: TGTGCCAGTAGTCTTGACAGGGGGGACACTGAAGCTTTCTTT
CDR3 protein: CASSLDRGDTEAFF

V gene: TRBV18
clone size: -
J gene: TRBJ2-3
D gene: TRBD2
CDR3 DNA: TGTGCCAGCTCACCAACGGCTAGCGGGAGCACGGATACGCAGTATTTT
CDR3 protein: CASSPTASGSTDTQYF

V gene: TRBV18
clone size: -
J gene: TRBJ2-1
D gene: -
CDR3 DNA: TGTGCCAGCTCACCGGGACAAACTTACAATGAGCAGTTCTTC
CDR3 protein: CASSPGQTYNEQFF

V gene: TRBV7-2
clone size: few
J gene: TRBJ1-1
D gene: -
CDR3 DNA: TGTGCCAGCAGCTCGGGTCGGGGGGAAACTGAAGCTTTCTTT
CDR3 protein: CASSSGRGETEAFF

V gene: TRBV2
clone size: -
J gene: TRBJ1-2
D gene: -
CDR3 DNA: TGTGCCAACGCTCGGGGAAGCGGAGGCTACACCTTC
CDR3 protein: CANARGSGGYTF

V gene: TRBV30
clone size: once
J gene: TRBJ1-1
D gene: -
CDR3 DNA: TGTGCCTGGGACAGGAGAATGAACACTGAAGCTTTCTTT
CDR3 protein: CAWDRRMNTEAFF

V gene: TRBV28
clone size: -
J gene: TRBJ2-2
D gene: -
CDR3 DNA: TGTGCCAGCAGCCCCGGGTACGGGGGCACCGGGGAGCTGTTTTTT
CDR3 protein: CASSPGYGGTGELFF

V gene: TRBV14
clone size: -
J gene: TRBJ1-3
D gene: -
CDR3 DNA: TGTGCCAGCAGCCAAGAAAGACTCTCTGGAAACACCATATATTTT
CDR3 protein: CASSQERLSGNTIYF

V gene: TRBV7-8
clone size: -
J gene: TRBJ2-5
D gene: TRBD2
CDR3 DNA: TGTGCCAGCAGCGCCGGGACTAGCGGGGGGGAGACCCAGTACTTC
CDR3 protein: CASSAGTSGGETQYF

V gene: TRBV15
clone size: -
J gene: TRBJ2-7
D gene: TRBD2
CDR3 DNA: TGTGCCACCAGCAGAGATCCTAGCGGGAGGCCCTTGAGCTCCTACGAGCAGTACTTC
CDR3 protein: CATSRDPSGRPLSSYEQYF

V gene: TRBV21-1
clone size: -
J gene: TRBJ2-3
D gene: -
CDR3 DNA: -
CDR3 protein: CASSKTGFGRGTDTQYF

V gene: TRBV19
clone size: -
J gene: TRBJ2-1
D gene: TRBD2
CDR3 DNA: TGTGCCAGTAGTATTGGACTAGCGGGAGCGGGTGAGCAGTTCTTC
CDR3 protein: CASSIGLAGAGEQFF

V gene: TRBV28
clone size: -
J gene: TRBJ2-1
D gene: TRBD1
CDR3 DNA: TGTGCCAGCAGTTTTCTTGTTAGGACAGGGACCTACAATGAGCAGTTCTTC
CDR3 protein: CASSFLVRTGTYNEQFF

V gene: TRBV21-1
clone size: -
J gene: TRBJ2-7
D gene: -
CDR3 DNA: TGTGCCAGCAGCAAACCCCGGACAGGGTCAAGCTCCTACGAGCAGTACTTC
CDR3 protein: CASSKPRTGSSSYEQYF

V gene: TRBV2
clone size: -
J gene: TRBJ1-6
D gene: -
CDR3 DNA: TGTGCCAGCAGTGAAGGGGGGCGCCATCTTAATTCACCCCTCCACTTT
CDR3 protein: CASSEGGRHLNSPLHF

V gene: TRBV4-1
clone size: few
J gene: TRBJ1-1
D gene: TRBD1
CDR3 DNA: TGCGCCAGCAGCCTGTGGGGACAGCTGAACACTGAAGCTTTCTTT
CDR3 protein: CASSLWGQLNTEAFF

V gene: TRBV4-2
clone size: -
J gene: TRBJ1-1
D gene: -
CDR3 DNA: TGTGCCAGCAGCCAAGAGGAGAGGGACACTGAAGCTTTCTTT
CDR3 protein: CASSQEERDTEAFF

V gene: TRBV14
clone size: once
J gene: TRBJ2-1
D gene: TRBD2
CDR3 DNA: TGTGCCAGCAGCTGGTACTCCGGGACTACAATTTACAATGAGCAGTTCTTC
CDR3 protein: CASSWYSGTTIYNEQFF

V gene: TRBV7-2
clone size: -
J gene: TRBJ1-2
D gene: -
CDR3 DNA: TGTGCCAGCAGCCCCTCCCTCGACAGGCTCTATGGCTACACCTTC
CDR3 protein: CASSPSLDRLYGYTF